One and the same sample provided the 4 T cell receptor beta chains below, sequenced in a study of shared clonotypes between healthy human individuals. Measured with immunoSEQ multiplex PCR; TCRdb has only the in-frame clones, and not every one. The sample lists roughly 650,000 clones, roughly 97% occurring once. Sequenced sample: naive CD4+ T cells sorted from blood. Subset specified: CD45RA+ positively selected. These receptor sequences come from a woman aged 30 to 39 in good health.

This sequence joins TRBV4-1 and TRBJ1-2; D is ambiguous. The CDR3 contains 16 residues. Germline CDR1 is MGHRA and CDR2 is YSYEKL. V dropped 3 bases and J dropped 2 bases, with 16 bases sitting between them. CDR3: CASSHLKLLYNYGYTF. CDR3 nucleotide sequence: TGCGCCAGCAGCCATCTCAAGCTTCTGTACAACTATGGCTACACCTTC.

This clone occurred once. The V call is TRBV19, the J call TRBJ2-7; D call uncertain. The CDR3 totals 11 residues. The ends were cut back, 4 bases at V and 5 bases at J, with 6 bases in the middle. The V gene's germline CDR1 is LNHDA and CDR2 SQIVND (reference sequence). The CDR3 bases are TGTGCCAGTAGTAACACACACGAGCAGTACTTC. It codes for CASSNTHEQYF.

V gene TRBV28 combines with J gene TRBJ2-2; no clear D gene. The germline V and J ends were trimmed by 7 bases and 4 bases, with 16 bases remaining between them. The CDR3 loop spans 15 amino acids. The germline V gene has CDR1 MDHEN and CDR2 SYDVKM. CDR3 loop: CASKFSVELTGELFF. DNA for the CDR3: TGTGCCAGCAAGTTTTCCGTAGAGCTCACCGGGGAGCTGTTTTTT.

This clone has only one observation. The genes are TRBV11-2 and TRBJ2-5; 9 bases align to TRBD2. The ends lost 3 bases at V and 1 base at J; junction bases unmatched: 6. The CDR3 spans 16 residues. Germline V CDR1 and CDR2: SGHAT, FQNNGV. CDR3: CASSLLREGGQETQYF. In DNA, the CDR3 is TGTGCCAGCAGCTTGCTGCGGGAGGGGGGCCAAGAGACCCAGTACTTC.